The T cell receptor (beta chain) described here comes from a study of cytomegalovirus exposure and HLA in healthy donors. For this clone: Antigen unknown.

Study results and caveats: Within a later analysis, the majority of CMV-associated TCR beta chains appeared HLA-restricted. Cytomegalovirus status was reportedly diagnosed by the classifier with high sensitivity and specificity.

PCR used 60 Vbeta primers and 13 Jbeta primers. Sequencing used immunoSEQ multiplex PCR; TCRdb keeps in-frame clones, though not all of them. Here the sample spans 130,000 or so clones, around 79% being singletons. Sequenced material: PBMCs. The receptor was derived from a woman aged 40 to 55 in good health and CMV-seropositive.

The CDR3 region has the DNA TGTGCCAGCAGCTTGAACCCCGACAGTTATCAGCCCCAGCATTTT. This gives the protein CASSLNPDSYQPQHF. The chain couples TRBV5-5 to TRBJ1-5, with a tentative D call TRBD1 (5 bases). Deletions cut 1 base from V and 5 bases from J, with 13 bases between. Germline V gene data show CDR1 as SGHKS and CDR2 as YYEKEE (reference sequence). This CDR3 has 15 amino acids.